These 29 T cell receptor beta chains were sequenced from one sample in a study of blood T cell repertoires in COVID-19. Produced via immunoSEQ multiplex PCR; TCRdb's table is partial and in-frame only. Of some 250,000 clones detected, about nine tenths appear once; the ten largest clones hold about 2.2%. Sequenced sample: peripheral blood. Source of these receptors: a man aged 25 to 40 who had recovered from COVID-19.

The V and J genes are TRBV9 and TRBJ1-2, with a possible D match to TRBD1 (6 bases). The CDR3 has 16 amino acids. V was shortened by 3 bases and J by 1 base, with 16 bases between the two germline ends. CDR1 and CDR2 from the germline V gene are SGDLS and YYNGEE. CDR3 residues: CASSEDGQGLNYGYTF. The CDR3 DNA reads as TGTGCCAGCAGCGAAGATGGGCAGGGGCTTAACTATGGCTACACCTTC.

V and J are TRBV7-2 and TRBJ2-3; D is uncertain. Germline V gene lookup returns CDR1 SGHTA and CDR2 FQGNSA. Trimming shortened V by 5 bases and J by 4 bases, and 7 bases separated the two germline ends. The CDR3 covers 12 residues. CDR3: CASSAGSDTQYF. The CDR3 DNA reads as TGTGCCAGCAGCGCCGGGTCAGATACGCAGTATTTT.

In regard to this clone: Distinct nucleotide sequences in the sample also encode this CDR3. The rearrangement links TRBV5-1 to TRBJ1-2; a weak D match, TRBD1 (6 bases). V was pared by 0 bases and J by 7 bases, with 10 bases between. The CDR3 loop spans 13 amino acids. Germline CDR1 reads SGHRS; CDR2 reads YFSETQ. CDR3 protein: CASSLDRVGGYTF. CDR3 nucleotides: TGCGCCAGCAGCTTGGACAGGGTGGGTGGCTACACCTTC. Based on the CDR3 plus reference TRBV5-1 and TRBJ1-2, the full variable domain is KAGVTQTPRYLIKTRGQQVTLSCSPISGHRSVSWYQQTPGQGLQFLFEYFSETQRNKGNFPGRFSGRQFSNSRSEMNVSTLELGDSALYLCASSLDRVGGYTFGSGTRLTVV.

V usage is TRBV4-3 and J usage is TRBJ2-3; D uncertain. This CDR3 region has 18 residues. Looked up from germline, CDR1 is LGHNA and CDR2 is YSLEER. Trimming took off 0 bases at V and 4 bases at J, with 20 bases between the two ends. The CDR3 coding sequence is TGCGCCAGCAGCCAAGAACCGCCCCGGCGCGGTTCCGCAGATACGCAGTATTTT. Translation: CASSQEPPRRGSADTQYF.

The chain couples TRBV21-1 to TRBJ1-2. TRBV21-1 represents a pseudogene. The CDR3 length is 14 residues. In DNA form, the CDR3 reads TGTGCCAGCAGCCTTTACTCATCCGGTTATGGCTACACCTTC. It specifies CASSLYSSGYGYTF.

The gene calls are TRBV19 and TRBJ1-3, with D hard to call. The CDR3 runs to 13 residues. Per germline, CDR1 LNHDA and CDR2 SQIVND (reference sequence). Trimming cost V 8 bases and J 2 bases, with 10 bases left between them. CDR3 nucleotide sequence: TGTGCCAGTCCCGGTGTGGCTGGAAACACCATATATTTT. Translating it yields CASPGVAGNTIYF. The full variable domain, with the rest looked up from reference TRBV19 and TRBJ1-3, is DGGITQSPKYLFRKEGQNVTLSCEQNLNHDAMYWYRQDPGQGLRLIYYSQIVNDFQKGDIAEGYSVSREKKESFPLTVTSAQKNPTAFYLCASPGVAGNTIYFGEGSWLTVV.

The chain carries TRBV24-1 and TRBJ1-5; weak D call: TRBD1 (5 bases). Germline V gene sequence: CDR1 KGHDR, CDR2 SFDVKD. The germline V and J ends were trimmed by 3 bases and 4 bases, with 12 bases remaining between them. There are 15 residues in the CDR3. The CDR3 reads CATSDHRISNQPQHF. For the CDR3, the DNA is TGTGCCACCAGTGATCACAGGATCTCGAATCAGCCCCAGCATTTT.

This sequence joins TRBV3-1 (or the pseudogene TRBV3-2) and TRBJ2-7; 8 positions match TRBD2. V dropped 1 base and J dropped 4; count of bases not matched to a gene: 6. Germline lookup yields CDR1 LGHDT and CDR2 YNNKEL (reference sequence). CDR3 length: 15 residues. In DNA, the CDR3 is TGTGCCAGCAGCCAAGGCGGGGGGCAAACATACGAGCAGTACTTC. Its protein product is CASSQGGGQTYEQYF.

The chain links TRBV19 to TRBJ1-1; D remains unclear. The V gene lost 3 bases and the J gene lost 6 bases, with 5 bases spanning the gap. This CDR3 contains 11 residues. The germline V gene encodes CDR1 LNHDA and CDR2 SQIVND (reference sequence). CDR3 in DNA: TGTGCCAGTAGTATGGGCCCTGAAGCTTTCTTT. Its translation: CASSMGPEAFF.

This rearrangement joins TRBV5-4 to TRBJ2-7; D gene uncertain. CDR1 SGHNT and CDR2 YYREEE come from the germline V gene (reference sequence). The V and J ends lost 7 bases and 0 bases respectively, with 11 bases between them. This CDR3 has 13 residues. CDR3 coding DNA: TGTGCCAGCCACCTCCAGGACTCCTACGAGCAGTACTTC. This encodes CASHLQDSYEQYF.

CDR3: CSASRLAGRILEQYF. In nucleotides, the CDR3 is TGCAGTGCTAGTCGGCTAGCGGGGCGCATTTTGGAGCAGTACTTC. This sequence joins TRBV20-1 and TRBJ2-7; 9 nucleotides align to TRBD2. Trimming took 3 bases from V and 7 from J; bases not matched to a gene: 13. Germline lookup yields CDR1 DFQATT and CDR2 SNEGSKA (reference sequence). CDR3 length equals 15 residues.

The chain uses TRBV6-1 and TRBJ1-6; TRBD1 matches at 12 bases. CDR1 and CDR2 from the germline V gene are MNHNS and SASEGT. V lost 4 bases to trimming and J lost 0 bases; unmatched junction nucleotides: 10. The CDR3 length is 20 residues. The CDR3 spells CASSGWDRGLESSYNSPLHF. DNA for the CDR3: TGTGCCAGCAGTGGCTGGGACAGGGGGCTAGAAAGCTCCTATAATTCACCCCTCCACTTT.

The CDR3: CASSTGVAGLTDTQYF. The DNA of the CDR3 is TGTGCCAGCAGCACCGGGGTAGCGGGCCTCACAGATACGCAGTATTTT. The rearrangement uses TRBV5-4 and TRBJ2-3; TRBD2 aligns across 7 bases. This CDR3 is 16 amino acids long. Germline CDR1 reads SGHNT; CDR2 reads YYREEE (reference sequence). The V segment lost 4 bases and the J segment 2 bases; nucleotides outside the gene matches: 10.

The gene calls are TRBV19 and TRBJ1-5, with D possibly TRBD1 on 6 matching bases. The V gene's germline CDR1 is LNHDA and CDR2 SQIVND (reference sequence). This CDR3 has 15 amino acids. Trimming removed 4 bases from V and 4 bases from J, with 14 bases in between. For the CDR3, the DNA is TGTGCCAGTAGTACCCGGACAGACGCAAATCAGCCCCAGCATTTT. The encoded protein is CASSTRTDANQPQHF.

The chain couples TRBV19 to TRBJ2-5; no definite D call. The CDR3 totals 17 residues. Germline CDR1 and CDR2: LNHDA and SQIVND (reference sequence). Trimming cost V 1 base and J 0 bases, with 15 bases left between them. The DNA of the CDR3 is TGTGCCAGTAGTATAGGAAACACCCCGTTGTACCAAGAGACCCAGTACTTC. The encoded protein is CASSIGNTPLYQETQYF.

The chain's CDR3 is CASSLEPYEQYF. For the CDR3, the DNA is TGTGCCAGCAGCTTAGAGCCTTACGAGCAGTACTTC. This chain uses TRBV7-9 with TRBJ2-7; no reliable D call. Trimming removed 1 base at V and 4 bases at J, with 5 bases between. The CDR3 length is 12 residues. CDR1 is SEHNR, CDR2 FQNEAQ, per germline (reference sequence).

The chain carries TRBV5-4 and TRBJ2-3, with D possibly TRBD2 on 5 matching bases. Trimming removed 4 bases at V and 3 bases at J, with 12 bases between. The CDR3 is 14 amino acids. Germline CDR1 is SGHNT and CDR2 is YYREEE (reference sequence). The CDR3: CASSEAAITDTQYF. CDR3 nucleotide sequence: TGTGCCAGCAGCGAAGCGGCGATAACAGATACGCAGTATTTT.

The V and J genes are TRBV24-1 and TRBJ2-5; D is undetermined. The CDR3 length is 12 residues. The V gene's germline CDR1 is KGHDR and CDR2 SFDVKD. Trimming stripped 5 bases from V and 6 bases from J, with 9 bases between. The DNA for the CDR3 is TGTGCCACCAGTGCGTCACAGAAGACCCAGTACTTC. The encoded protein is CATSASQKTQYF.

On this clone: In the same sample, other DNA sequences code for this CDR3. The chain is built from TRBV6-5 and TRBJ1-5, with D maybe TRBD1 (5 bases). This CDR3 spans 14 amino acids. Germline V CDR1 and CDR2: MNHEY, SVGAGI. Trimming took off 0 bases at V and 5 bases at J, with 8 bases between the two ends. The CDR3 sequence: CASSYSAGDQPQHF. In DNA form, the CDR3 reads TGTGCCAGCAGTTACTCCGCGGGGGATCAGCCCCAGCATTTT.

The chain combines TRBV6-6 with TRBJ1-2; 7 positions agree with TRBD1. This CDR3 is 14 amino acids long. With 8 bases clipped from V and 7 bases from J, the junction kept 13 bases outside the gene matches. The V gene's germline CDR1 is MNHNY and CDR2 SVGAGI (reference sequence). Written as DNA, the CDR3 is TGTGCCAGCGGAGGGGGCTCATCTTCTGGTGGCTACACCTTC. This translates into CASGGGSSSGGYTF.

The rearrangement joins TRBV5-8 to TRBJ1-2; unclear D gene. From germline, CDR1 is SGHTS and CDR2 YDEGEE. This CDR3 is built from 13 residues. The V gene lost 5 bases and the J gene lost 2 bases, with 10 bases spanning the gap. CDR3 amino acids: CASSEGRNYGYTF. The CDR3, as DNA: TGTGCCAGCAGTGAGGGCAGGAACTATGGCTACACCTTC.

This rearrangement joins TRBV6-5 to TRBJ2-7; a possible D gene is TRBD1 (6 bases). The CDR3 runs 14 residues. The germline V gene has CDR1 MNHEY and CDR2 SVGAGI. V was cut by 2 bases and J by 4 bases, with 12 bases left in between. In nucleotides, the CDR3 is TGTGCCAGCAGTTACGGGGCAGGGGAGTACGAGCAGTACTTC. Residues: CASSYGAGEYEQYF.

The chain carries TRBV27 and TRBJ1-1; no definite D call. The V and J ends lost 3 bases and 6 bases respectively, with 11 bases between them. The CDR3 spans 13 residues. In germline, CDR1 is MNHEY, CDR2 SMNVEV (reference sequence). CDR3 DNA sequence: TGTGCCAGCAGTTTTTCAGGTTCCCCTGAAGCTTTCTTT. Protein sequence: CASSFSGSPEAFF.

The chain carries TRBV3-1 (or the pseudogene TRBV3-2) and TRBJ2-5; D gene ambiguous. The germline V and J ends were trimmed by 2 bases and 6 bases, with 10 bases remaining between them. CDR3 length: 13 amino acids. Germline CDR1 and CDR2: LGHDT and YNNKEL (reference sequence). CDR3 sequence reads: CASSQSPQKTQYF. In DNA form, the CDR3 reads TGTGCCAGCAGCCAATCCCCCCAGAAGACCCAGTACTTC.

The chain combines TRBV19 with TRBJ1-3; D not resolved. Deletions cut 6 bases from V and 4 bases from J, with 10 bases between. This CDR3 is built from 13 residues. Germline lookup yields CDR1 LNHDA and CDR2 SQIVND (reference sequence). Here the CDR3 reads CASRTPGGNTIYF. For the CDR3, the DNA is TGTGCCAGTAGGACCCCGGGGGGAAACACCATATATTTT.

This chain connects TRBV10-1 to TRBJ2-3; 14 bases match TRBD2. This CDR3 has 16 residues. CDR1 and CDR2 (germline): WNHNN, SYGVQD (reference sequence). The ends lost 4 bases at V and 2 bases at J; junction bases unmatched: 2. CDR3: CASSGTSGGTTDTQYF. As DNA, the CDR3 is TGCGCCAGCAGTGGGACTAGCGGGGGGACCACAGATACGCAGTATTTT.

The chain couples TRBV5-1 to TRBJ2-7, with 8 bases fitting TRBD1. The CDR3 extends over 15 amino acids. The germline CDR1 and CDR2 sequences are SGHRS and YFSETQ. Losses at the gene ends were 0 bases for V and 4 bases for J; bases not matched to a gene: 6. The CDR3 bases are TGCGCCAGCAGCTTGGTCGAACAGGGGGTTTACGAGCAGTACTTC. Its protein product is CASSLVEQGVYEQYF.

The rearrangement uses TRBV28 and TRBJ2-7; D call uncertain. Germline V gives CDR1 MDHEN, CDR2 SYDVKM. This CDR3 has 14 residues. Trimming took off 6 bases at V and 1 base at J, with 13 bases between the two ends. Here the CDR3 DNA reads TGTGCCAGCAGGCCATACGGGTCGTCCTACGAGCAGTACTTC. Translation gives CASRPYGSSYEQYF.

The genes are TRBV4-1 and TRBJ1-1, with a tentative D call TRBD1 (5 bases). V lost 2 bases and J 4 bases, leaving 26 bases between the germline ends. Looked up from germline, CDR1 is MGHRA and CDR2 is YSYEKL. CDR3 length equals 19 residues. The CDR3 nucleotides read TGCGCCAGCAGCCAATGGGGGGAGCAGGGAATTGTTGAAATCACTGAAGCTTTCTTT. This gives the protein CASSQWGEQGIVEITEAFF.